One and the same sample provided the 19 T cell receptor beta chains below, sequenced in a study of monozygotic twins with cystic fibrosis. The table came from immunoSEQ multiplex PCR; TCRdb's copy has only in-frame clones and leaves some out. The table shows fewer than 30,000 clones, with 90% occurring only once. The sample taken for sequencing was blood. These TCRs come from a girl aged 2 to 9 with cystic fibrosis.

The chain joins TRBV2 to TRBJ2-3; D is unclear. CDR1 and CDR2 from the germline V gene are SNHLY and FYNNEI. There are 11 residues in the CDR3. V lost 4 bases, J lost 2 bases, and 1 base lay in between. DNA of the CDR3: TGTGCCAGCAGTGTCACAGATACGCAGTATTTT. Encoded protein: CASSVTDTQYF.

The chain employs TRBV6-4 and TRBJ2-2; D remains ambiguous. V was cut by 3 bases and J by 0 bases, with 2 bases left in between. There are 13 residues in the CDR3. CDR1 and CDR2 (germline): MRHNA, SNTAGT. The CDR3 region is CASSETNTGELFF. The CDR3 DNA is TGTGCCAGCAGTGAAACGAACACCGGGGAGCTGTTTTTT.

This CDR3 reads CASSQVPGQVGTIYF. Here the CDR3 DNA reads TGCGCCAGCAGCCAAGTACCCGGGCAGGTGGGCACCATATATTTT. This chain links TRBV4-3 with TRBJ1-3; D gene unclear. CDR3 length equals 15 residues. Germline CDR1 is LGHNA and CDR2 is YSLEER. Trimming took 1 base from V and 9 from J, leaving 16 bases between them.

The chain has TRBV4-3 and TRBJ2-3; 10 bases line up with TRBD2. The germline V gene encodes CDR1 LGHNA and CDR2 YSLEER. This CDR3 comprises 17 residues. The junction had 7 bases not matched to a gene; V was cut back by 0 bases and J by 4 bases. Here the CDR3 DNA reads TGCGCCAGCAGCCAAGATACCTCGCTAGCGGGGGCAGATACGCAGTATTTT. The encoded protein is CASSQDTSLAGADTQYF.

V is TRBV6-5 and J is TRBJ2-4, with 7 bases that match TRBD1. The CDR3 covers 16 residues. J gave up 6 bases and V 2 bases, and 10 bases lay outside the gene matches. Per germline, CDR1 MNHEY and CDR2 SVGAGI. The CDR3 here is CASSYTPDRARNIQYF. Written as DNA, the CDR3 is TGTGCCAGCAGTTACACACCTGACAGGGCGAGAAACATTCAGTACTTC.

This rearrangement joins TRBV19 to TRBJ2-1; a possible D gene is TRBD2 (5 bases). The CDR3 is made up of 13 amino acids. Germline assignment: CDR1 LNHDA and CDR2 SQIVND (reference sequence). Trimming removed 4 bases at V and 4 bases at J, with 8 bases between. Written as DNA, the CDR3 is TGTGCCAGTAGTAGGGCGGGTTACAATGAGCAGTTCTTC. Its protein is CASSRAGYNEQFF.

This clone is a singleton in its sample. V usage is TRBV9 and J usage is TRBJ2-1; 8 bases are a match to TRBD2. With V trimmed by 3 bases and J by 7 bases, 12 bases remained unmatched. Germline V CDR1 and CDR2: SGDLS, YYNGEE. The CDR3 runs to 16 residues. This chain's CDR3 is CASSADLAGNRNEQFF. The CDR3 DNA follows: TGTGCCAGCAGCGCCGATTTAGCGGGGAATAGGAATGAGCAGTTCTTC.

The chain has TRBV9 and TRBJ2-5; perhaps TRBD2 as D (5 bases). The length of the CDR3 is 13 residues. CDR1 is SGDLS and CDR2 is YYNGEE in the germline V gene. Trimming stripped 3 bases from V and 2 bases from J, with 8 bases between. The CDR3 region is CASSEGAQETQYF. Written as DNA, the CDR3 is TGTGCCAGCAGCGAGGGAGCGCAAGAGACCCAGTACTTC.

The chain carries TRBV6-1 and TRBJ1-2, with D hard to call. Trimming shortened V by 4 bases and J by 8 bases, and 17 bases separated the two germline ends. The CDR3 totals 14 residues. Per the germline V gene, CDR1 is MNHNS and CDR2 is SASEGT. CDR3 bases: TGTGCCAGCAGTGCTTGGTGGGAAGTGCGGGGCTACACCTTC. Encoded protein: CASSAWWEVRGYTF.

J is TRBJ2-5 and V is TRBV19, with 15 nucleotides matching TRBD2. Unmatched junction bases numbered 7, after V lost 6 bases and J lost 5 bases. This CDR3 region has 16 residues. Per germline, CDR1 LNHDA and CDR2 SQIVND (reference sequence). CDR3 sequence (DNA): TGTGCCAGTAGGAAGGGACTAGCGGGGGGTGCGGAGACCCAGTACTTC. Translating it yields CASRKGLAGGAETQYF.

The V and J genes are TRBV15 and TRBJ2-3; 8 nucleotides agree with TRBD2. Germline CDR1 LNHNV, CDR2 YYDKDF (reference sequence). CDR3 length: 15 residues. V dropped 0 bases and J dropped 8; count of bases not matched to a gene: 7. The CDR3 loop is CATSRDIAGLGTQYF. In DNA, the CDR3 is TGTGCCACCAGCAGAGATATAGCGGGGTTGGGTACGCAGTATTTT.

The chain recombines TRBV7-3 with TRBJ2-5, with TRBD1 matching 9 bases. The CDR3 runs 15 residues. Trimming took 5 bases from V and 3 from J; bases not matched to a gene: 7. Germline CDR1 is SGHTA and CDR2 is FQGTGA. This CDR3 is CASSPGTGWEETQYF. The CDR3, as DNA: TGTGCCAGCAGCCCCGGGACAGGGTGGGAAGAGACCCAGTACTTC.

The chain carries TRBV14 and TRBJ1-6, with D possibly being TRBD1 (5 bases). Germline V gene sequence: CDR1 SGHDN, CDR2 FVKESK. The CDR3 has 14 amino acids. Trimming pared 4 bases from V and 10 bases from J, leaving 14 bases between. The CDR3 region is CASSRRGSESPLHF. The CDR3 region has the DNA TGTGCCAGCAGCCGTAGGGGTAGTGAATCACCCCTCCACTTT.

For the CDR3, the DNA is TGTGCCAGTAGAAGAGGACAGGGCACTAACGAGCAGTACTTC. Residues: CASRRGQGTNEQYF. The rearrangement links TRBV19 to TRBJ2-7; 8 bases fit TRBD1. This CDR3 contains 14 residues. V shed 6 bases, J shed 5 bases, and the junction held 9 bases outside the gene matches. CDR1 LNHDA and CDR2 SQIVND come from the germline V gene (reference sequence).

The V call is TRBV29-1, the J call TRBJ1-1, with 10 bases fitting TRBD1. Germline values: CDR1 SQVTM, CDR2 ANQGSEA. CDR3 length: 12 residues. V trimming: 3 bases; J trimming: 9 bases; junction bases outside the gene matches: 4. In DNA, the CDR3 is TGCAGCGTTGAGGGACAGGGGTTACAAGCTTTCTTT. Translating gives CSVEGQGLQAFF.

The V gene is TRBV19, the J gene TRBJ2-5; perhaps TRBD1 as D (6 bases). V dropped 4 bases and J dropped 2 bases, with 11 bases sitting between them. The CDR3 is 14 amino acids. The germline gives CDR1 LNHDA, CDR2 SQIVND (reference sequence). CDR3: CASSTYREQETQYF. CDR3 DNA sequence: TGTGCCAGTAGTACTTACAGGGAGCAAGAGACCCAGTACTTC.

This chain uses TRBV9 with TRBJ2-1, with D uncertain. The CDR3 is made up of 15 amino acids. CDR1 is SGDLS and CDR2 is YYNGEE in the germline V gene. V was shortened by 0 bases and J by 4 bases, with 11 bases between the two germline ends. The CDR3 DNA is TGTGCCAGCAGCGTAGGAGGAGAAGGATACAATGAGCAGTTCTTC. It is translated as CASSVGGEGYNEQFF.

The chain couples TRBV4-3 to TRBJ2-3; D ambiguous. Germline V gives CDR1 LGHNA, CDR2 YSLEER. The CDR3 consists of 12 residues. Trimming removed 5 bases from V and 7 bases from J, with 10 bases in between. The DNA of the CDR3 is TGCGCCAGCAGCGCGTCCGCCAATACGCAGTATTTT. Protein product: CASSASANTQYF.

This clone was seen only once. The V gene is TRBV6-5, the J gene TRBJ2-7, with 11 bases aligning to TRBD1. Unmatched junction bases numbered 5, after V lost 5 bases and J lost 8 bases. The germline V gene encodes CDR1 MNHEY and CDR2 SVGAGI. This CDR3 contains 13 residues. The CDR3 loop reads CASSPDRGRKQYF. CDR3 DNA sequence: TGTGCCAGCAGTCCGGACAGGGGGCGCAAGCAGTACTTC.